This T cell receptor beta chain was found in a study of blood T cell repertoires in COVID-19. Study as a whole: COVID-19 samples, acute and convalescent, were from the United States, Italy and Spain.

As processed by the authors: Amplification with reference gene primers provided the estimates of nucleated cell counts. Repertoires were generated with immunoSEQ multiplex PCR, while TCRdb's copy carries only in-frame clones and drops some. V, J and clone size derive from that table, while D and trimming were established from the DNA sequence. The sample lists approximately 47,000 clones; roughly 86% were seen once. Germline V gene data show CDR1 as SNHLY and CDR2 as FYNNEI. This CDR3 contains 16 residues. The junction had 3 bases not matched to a gene; V was cut back by 2 bases and J by 3 bases. The chain has TRBV2 and TRBJ2-3; 12 positions agree with TRBD2. The sequence derives from a woman in her sixties with acute or convalescent COVID-19. The sample was peripheral blood. Here the CDR3 DNA reads TGTGCCAGCAGTGAAACTAGCGGGAGGATTACAGATACGCAGTATTTT. This sequence encodes CASSETSGRITDTQYF.